This TCR beta chain is from a study of shared clonotypes between healthy human individuals. Division of CD4+ cells produced a CD45RA+ naive subset and a CD45RA-negative memory subset. Assay execution proceeded at the deep level. Generated by immunoSEQ multiplex PCR, the TCRdb table keeps only in-frame clones and is missing some. Among 2,100,000 or so clones listed, approximately 96% were seen once. Findings and limits, study-wide: Naive subsets typically showed greater estimated richness than memory subsets.

Germline assignment: CDR1 SGDLS and CDR2 YYNGEE. V was clipped by 0 bases and J by 6 bases; unmatched bases: 4. CDR3 length: 15 amino acids. Turning to this clone: The target antigen is unknown.

V and J are TRBV9 and TRBJ2-2; TRBD1 agrees at 8 bases. Sequencing was performed on naive CD4+ T cells sorted from blood. The sample's subset: CD45RA+ positively selected. This TCR came from a young man in good health. CDR3 sequence: CASSVAEGQAGELFF. Here the CDR3 DNA reads TGTGCCAGCAGCGTAGCTGAGGGACAGGCCGGGGAGCTGTTTTTT.